Below, 2 T cell receptor beta chains from the same sample are listed, as sequenced in a study of Ad26.COV2.S vaccination and SARS-CoV-2 variants. Data came from immunoSEQ multiplex PCR; TCRdb stores just in-frame clones and leaves some out. The sample comprises around 380,000 clones, 70% to 90% of which are singletons, and roughly 3.5% rests with the top ten. The treatment denotes: some 20 received Ad26.COV2.S at low or high dose, single or two shots; 5 received placebo; per-sample allocation not given. At day 63 after the first vaccine or placebo injection, samples were drawn. The sample here was peripheral blood, taken in a trial of Ad26.COV2.S vaccine versus placebo. All receptors derive from a person aged 18-60 years who received the Ad26.COV2.S COVID-19 vaccine or a placebo.

This clone occurred a few times. The chain joins TRBV27 to TRBJ1-6; 10 bases fit TRBD1. The length of the CDR3 is 15 residues. V was clipped by 4 bases and J by 14 bases; unmatched bases: 11. Germline CDR1 reads MNHEY; CDR2 reads SMNVEV (reference sequence). CDR3 in amino acids: CASSSPRQGAVTLHF. Written as DNA, the CDR3 is TGTGCCAGCAGTTCACCTAGACAGGGGGCCGTCACCCTCCACTTT.

The chain recombines TRBV9 with TRBJ2-5; D is tentatively TRBD1 or TRBD2 (5 bases each). Trimming left V 3 bases short and J 1 base short, with 7 bases between. This CDR3 region has 13 residues. CDR1 and CDR2 (germline): SGDLS, YYNGEE. The CDR3, as DNA: TGTGCCAGCAGCGCCGGGACCCAAGAGACCCAGTACTTC. As protein: CASSAGTQETQYF.